Listed below are T cell receptor beta chains from one sample, sequenced in a study of tumor-infiltrating lymphocytes in primary liver carcinoma. One entry per CDR3 protein results from TCRdb running MiXCR on the multiplex PCR reads. The sample gives 95,000 to 100,000 distinct CDR3 sequences, around two thirds of which show up once; 12% is in the top ten. Specimen: liver tumor tissue from sampling region 2. The receptors were gathered from a woman aged 55 to 70 with primary liver carcinoma and hepatitis B virus infection. CDR3s include the opening cysteine and the closing phenylalanine or tryptophan. The D gene is left open where the match is weak. Rows give clone size only sometimes, using once, few, many, or a class for an expanded clone.

-	TRBV7-9	TRBJ2-3	-	TGTGCCAGCAGTGAAGATACGCAGTTTTTT	CASSEDTQFF
TRBD2	TRBV6-1	TRBJ2-7	many	TGTGCCAGCAGTGCGGGACTAGCGAACTCCTACGAGCAGTACTTC	CASSAGLANSYEQYF
TRBD2	TRBV11-2	TRBJ2-1	-	TGTGCCAGCAGCCCCGGGACTAGCGGGGTCTACAATGAGCAGTTCTTC	CASSPGTSGVYNEQFF
-	TRBV28	TRBJ1-5	many	TGTGCCAGCACCCTGGCGGGGGCGGGCAATCAGCCCCAGCATTTT	CASTLAGAGNQPQHF
TRBD2	TRBV11-2	TRBJ2-1	once	TGTGCCAGCAGCCGTGCCGGGACTAGCAATTTTTACTATGAGCAGTTCTTC	CASSRAGTSNFYYEQFF
-	TRBV6-2/TRBV6-3	TRBJ2-2	-	TGTGCCAGCAGTTACGATAGGATGGACACCGGGGAGCTGTTTTTT	CASSYDRMDTGELFF
TRBD1	TRBV11-2	TRBJ2-2	-	TGTGCCGGCAGCCAAGGGGGCTCTTATATCGCGAACACCGGGGAGCTGTTTTTT	CAGSQGGSYIANTGELFF
-	TRBV11-2	TRBJ2-7	-	TGTGCCGGCAGCCTAGATCATAACAGCGAGCAGTACTTC	CAGSLDHNSEQYF
TRBD2	TRBV11-3	TRBJ2-7	-	TGTGCCAGCAGCTTAATCGGGCGGGAGCACGAGCGATACTTC	CASSLIGREHERYF
-	TRBV12-3/TRBV12-4	TRBJ2-3	few	TGTGCCAGTAGCACGGGGTTCACATATACGCAGTATTTT	CASSTGFTYTQYF
-	TRBV28	TRBJ2-7	-	TGTGCCATTTCTACAGGCTCCGCGGGACTCTACGAGCATTACTTC	CAISTGSAGLYEHYF
TRBD1	TRBV6-5	TRBJ2-2	-	TGTGCCAGCAGAGGACAGGAGATTACCGGGGAACTGTTTTTT	CASRGQEITGELFF
-	TRBV6-6	TRBJ1-3	-	TGTGCCAGCAGTCGGGACGGGAGCTCTGGAAACACCATATATTTT	CASSRDGSSGNTIYF
-	TRBV29-1	TRBJ2-1	many	TGCAGCGTCGCCTCGGGGTGGTACAATGAGCAGTTCTTC	CSVASGWYNEQFF
-	TRBV2	TRBJ2-1	-	TGTGCCAGCAGACAGGGTTCCTACAATGAGCAGTTCTTC	CASRQGSYNEQFF
-	TRBV11-1	TRBJ2-3	-	TGTGCCAGCAGTCGTCCTTCGGGGTACACAGATACGCAGTATTTT	CASSRPSGYTDTQYF
TRBD1	TRBV11-3	TRBJ2-1	-	TGTGCCGGAAGCTTAACAGGGGCCTACAATCAGCAGTTCTTC	CAGSLTGAYNQQFF
-	TRBV11-2	TRBJ2-5	-	TGTGCCAGCGGCCTAAGTACTAGAACACAAGAGAGCCAGTACTTC	CASGLSTRTQESQYF
TRBD1	TRBV11-2	TRBJ2-1	-	TGTGTCAGCAGCTTACGACTGGGACAGAGATTCTACAATGAGCAGTTGTTC	CVSSLRLGQRFYNEQLF
-	TRBV29-1	TRBJ2-1	many	TGCAGCGTTGCCTCCAATCATAATGAGCAGTTCTTC	CSVASNHNEQFF
-	TRBV12-3/TRBV12-4	TRBJ2-2	many	TGTGCCAGCAGTTCGACAGGTCCTACCGGGGAGCTGTTTTTT	CASSSTGPTGELFF
TRBD2	TRBV5-1	TRBJ2-1	few	TGCGCCAGCAGCATGACTAGCGGGGCTTCATTAGACAATGAGCAGTTCTTC	CASSMTSGASLDNEQFF
TRBD2	TRBV5-6	TRBJ2-1	once	TGTGCCAGCAGCCGGGACTACCCCTACAATGGGCTGTTCTTC	CASSRDYPYNGLFF
-	TRBV10-3	TRBJ2-4	many	TGTGCCATCAGTGCGGTGGAACCCAAGGTCAAAAACATTCAGTACTTC	CAISAVEPKVKNIQYF
TRBD2	TRBV5-1	TRBJ2-3	few	TGCGCCAGCAGCTCCCAACACGGACAGCGGGGGAGCACAGATACGCAGTATTTT	CASSSQHGQRGSTDTQYF
-	TRBV7-9	TRBJ2-7	many	TGTGCCAGCGGGCGGGCCCACTACGAGCAGTACTTC	CASGRAHYEQYF
-	TRBV12-3/TRBV12-4	TRBJ2-6	many	TGTGCCAGCAGTTGGACAGTCTCTGGGGCCAACGTCCTGACTTTC	CASSWTVSGANVLTF
TRBD1	TRBV7-8	TRBJ2-1	-	TGTGCCAGTAGGCAGAGACAGGGTGGGACATACAATGAGCAGTTCTTC	CASRQRQGGTYNEQFF
TRBD2	TRBV18	TRBJ2-2	-	TGTGCCAGCTCACCACCAACTAGCGGGAGAGCCTTGGAGCTGTTTTTT	CASSPPTSGRALELFF
TRBD2	TRBV5-1	TRBJ2-5	-	TGCGCCAGCAGCTTCGGTGATAGCGGGACTCACCAAGAGACCCAGTACTTC	CASSFGDSGTHQETQYF
-	TRBV29-1	TRBJ2-3	-	TGCAGGACCTCTGGGCCCACAGATACGCAGTATTTT	CRTSGPTDTQYF
-	TRBV28	TRBJ2-7	few	TGTGCCAGCAGGACCGGGGCGATATACGAGCAGTACTTC	CASRTGAIYEQYF
TRBD1	TRBV7-8	TRBJ2-1	-	TGTGCCAGCCTAAGACAGGGTAGGCACAATGAGCCGTTCTTC	CASLRQGRHNEPFF
TRBD1	TRBV14	TRBJ1-5	many	TGTGCCAGCAGCCAAATACCATTGGGGGACAGGGGGCCACATCAGCCCCAGCATTTT	CASSQIPLGDRGPHQPQHF
TRBD2	TRBV12-3/TRBV12-4	TRBJ2-5	-	TGTGCCAGCAATCCGTATAGCGGGAAGGAGACCCAGTACTTC	CASNPYSGKETQYF
TRBD1	TRBV29-1	TRBJ2-7	-	TGCAGGGCCAGAAGGGACAGGGAGGGCTACGTGCAGTACTTC	CRARRDREGYVQYF
TRBD2	TRBV6-2/TRBV6-3	TRBJ2-7	-	TGTGCCAGCAGTTACAGTTTGGGATGGACTAGCGGGAGGACCGTCTCCTACGAGCAGTACTTC	CASSYSLGWTSGRTVSYEQYF